This entry concerns a single T cell receptor beta chain. Its matching antigen is unknown. Using immunoSEQ multiplex PCR, the repertoire was profiled, and TCRdb retains in-frame clones only, with some absent. The top ten clones hold under 1.5% of a sample with around 64,000 clones, nearly 90% of them seen once. The sample is drawn from a study of OX40 agonist ivuxolimab in advanced cancers. V gave up 1 base and J gave up 1 base, with 10 bases separating them. CDR1 SGHTA and CDR2 FQGNSA come from the germline V gene. The CDR3 is 15 residues long. General study results and limits: Both CD4+ and CD8+ T cell populations in blood had undergone clonal expansion by week 6 at 0.1 to 3.0 mg/kg.

This TCR was recovered from an adult with an advanced solid tumor such as melanoma, head and neck, liver or kidney cancer. The specimen was CD4+ or CD8+ T cells sorted from blood, collected in a trial of the OX40 agonist ivuxolimab. The chain combines TRBV7-2 with TRBJ1-1; no clear D gene. In DNA form, the CDR3 reads TGTGCCAGCAGCTTAGGGGCGACCACGAACACTGAAGCTTTCTTT. Its translation is CASSLGATTNTEAFF.